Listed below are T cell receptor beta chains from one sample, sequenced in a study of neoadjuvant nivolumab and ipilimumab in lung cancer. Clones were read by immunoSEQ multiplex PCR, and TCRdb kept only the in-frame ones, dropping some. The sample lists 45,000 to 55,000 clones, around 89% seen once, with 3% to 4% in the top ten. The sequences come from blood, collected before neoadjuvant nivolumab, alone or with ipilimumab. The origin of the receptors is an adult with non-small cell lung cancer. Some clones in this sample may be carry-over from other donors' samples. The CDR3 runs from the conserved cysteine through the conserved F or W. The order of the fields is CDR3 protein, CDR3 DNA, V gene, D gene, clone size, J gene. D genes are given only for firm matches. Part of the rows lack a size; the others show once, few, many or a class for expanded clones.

CDR3aa: CASSLATGWGGDTQYF
CDR3nt: TGCGCCAGCAGCTTGGCGACAGGCTGGGGCGGAGATACGCAGTATTTT
v_gene: TRBV5-1
d_gene: .
abundance: .
j_gene: TRBJ2-3

CDR3aa: CASSEGQGLPTGELFF
CDR3nt: TGTGCCAGCTCGGAGGGACAGGGGCTACCCACCGGGGAGCTGTTTTTT
v_gene: TRBV18
d_gene: TRBD1
abundance: .
j_gene: TRBJ2-2

CDR3aa: CASSPRGGYEQYF
CDR3nt: TGTGCCAGCAGTCCCCGGGGGGGTTACGAGCAGTACTTC
v_gene: TRBV27
d_gene: TRBD2
abundance: .
j_gene: TRBJ2-7

CDR3aa: CASSLATGGGEQYF
CDR3nt: TGCGCCAGCAGCTTGGCCACAGGGGGCGGAGAGCAGTACTTC
v_gene: TRBV5-1
d_gene: TRBD1
abundance: .
j_gene: TRBJ2-7

CDR3aa: CAWSPVFGELFF
CDR3nt: TGTGCCTGGAGCCCCGTCTTCGGGGAGCTGTTTTTT
v_gene: TRBV30
d_gene: .
abundance: .
j_gene: TRBJ2-2

CDR3aa: CATSRDLTSAETQYF
CDR3nt: TGTGCCACCAGCAGAGACCTGACTAGCGCCGAGACCCAGTACTTC
v_gene: TRBV15
d_gene: TRBD2
abundance: .
j_gene: TRBJ2-5

CDR3aa: CASSSSAGDTYEQYF
CDR3nt: TGTGCCAGCAGCTCGAGTGCCGGGGATACCTACGAGCAGTACTTC
v_gene: TRBV7-2
d_gene: .
abundance: .
j_gene: TRBJ2-7

CDR3aa: CASSLREANTGELFF
CDR3nt: TGTGCCAGCAGCCTTCGGGAAGCTAACACCGGGGAGCTGTTTTTT
v_gene: TRBV5-5
d_gene: .
abundance: .
j_gene: TRBJ2-2

CDR3aa: CASRPLAETQYF
CDR3nt: TGTGCCAGCAGGCCTCTAGCGGAGACCCAGTACTTC
v_gene: TRBV2
d_gene: .
abundance: .
j_gene: TRBJ2-5

CDR3aa: CASSISTSSYNEQFF
CDR3nt: TGCGCCAGCAGCATTTCGACCAGCTCCTACAATGAGCAGTTCTTC
v_gene: TRBV5-1
d_gene: .
abundance: .
j_gene: TRBJ2-1

CDR3aa: CASKTGELFF
CDR3nt: TGTGCCAGCAAAACGGGAGAGCTGTTTTTT
v_gene: TRBV6-1
d_gene: .
abundance: few
j_gene: TRBJ2-2

CDR3aa: CASSASGRPQETQYF
CDR3nt: TGTGCCAGCAGCGCCTCGGGACGACCTCAAGAGACCCAGTACTTC
v_gene: TRBV9
d_gene: .
abundance: .
j_gene: TRBJ2-5

CDR3aa: CASSASGALGYEQYF
CDR3nt: TGTGCCAGCAGCGCATCCGGGGCCCTGGGGTACGAGCAGTACTTC
v_gene: TRBV9
d_gene: .
abundance: .
j_gene: TRBJ2-7

CDR3aa: CASSRQGSQPQHF
CDR3nt: TGTGCCAGCAGCAGACAGGGGAGTCAGCCCCAGCATTTT
v_gene: TRBV6-6
d_gene: TRBD1
abundance: once
j_gene: TRBJ1-5

CDR3aa: CASKGDYYGYTF
CDR3nt: TGTGCCAGCAAGGGTGATTACTATGGCTACACCTTC
v_gene: TRBV6-1
d_gene: .
abundance: .
j_gene: TRBJ1-2

CDR3aa: CASSLEANTEAFF
CDR3nt: TGTGCCAGCAGCTTAGAGGCAAACACTGAAGCTTTCTTT
v_gene: TRBV7-9
d_gene: .
abundance: .
j_gene: TRBJ1-1